This T cell receptor (beta chain) was identified during a study of cytomegalovirus exposure and HLA in healthy donors. 60 Vbeta and 13 Jbeta primers were used in PCR. Using immunoSEQ multiplex PCR, the repertoire was profiled, and TCRdb retains in-frame clones only, with some absent. The table includes around 160,000 clones, over 75% detected once. Sequenced input: PBMCs. The clonotype comes from a man between 50 and 59 years old in good health and CMV-seropositive.

The DNA of the CDR3 is TGTGCCAGTAGTATCAAGAGGGGGCGCGGCGAAAAACTGTTTTTT. This translates into CASSIKRGRGEKLFF. The chain uses TRBV19 and TRBJ1-4, with 7 bases fitting TRBD1. This CDR3 is built from 15 residues. Unmatched junction bases numbered 9, after V lost 3 bases and J lost 8 bases. From germline, CDR1 is LNHDA and CDR2 SQIVND (reference sequence).